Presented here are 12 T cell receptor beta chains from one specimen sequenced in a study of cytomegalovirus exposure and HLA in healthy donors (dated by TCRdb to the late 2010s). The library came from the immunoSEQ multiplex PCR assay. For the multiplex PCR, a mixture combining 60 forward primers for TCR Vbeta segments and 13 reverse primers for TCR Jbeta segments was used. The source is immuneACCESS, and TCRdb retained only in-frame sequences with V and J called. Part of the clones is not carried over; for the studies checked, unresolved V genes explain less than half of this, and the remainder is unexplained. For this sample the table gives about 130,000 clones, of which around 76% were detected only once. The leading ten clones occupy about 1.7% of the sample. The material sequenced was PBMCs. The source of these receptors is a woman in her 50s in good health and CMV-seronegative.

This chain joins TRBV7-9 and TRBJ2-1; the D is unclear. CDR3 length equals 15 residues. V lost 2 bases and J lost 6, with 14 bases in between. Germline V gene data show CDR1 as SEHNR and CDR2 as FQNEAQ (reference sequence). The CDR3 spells CASSLSLRLLNEQFF. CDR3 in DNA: TGTGCCAGCAGCTTAAGTCTCAGGCTACTCAATGAGCAGTTCTTC.

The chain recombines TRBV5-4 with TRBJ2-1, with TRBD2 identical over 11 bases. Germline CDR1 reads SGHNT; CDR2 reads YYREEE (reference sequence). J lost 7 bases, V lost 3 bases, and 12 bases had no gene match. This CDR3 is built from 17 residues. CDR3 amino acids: CASSSDPGLAASNEQFF. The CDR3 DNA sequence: TGTGCCAGCAGCTCGGACCCGGGACTAGCGGCCTCGAATGAGCAGTTCTTC.

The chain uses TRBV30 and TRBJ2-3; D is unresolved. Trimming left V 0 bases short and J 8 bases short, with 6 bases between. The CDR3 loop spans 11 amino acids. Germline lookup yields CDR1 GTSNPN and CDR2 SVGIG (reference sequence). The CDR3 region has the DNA TGTGCCTGGAGTGTGGGCCCTACGCAGTATTTT. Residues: CAWSVGPTQYF.

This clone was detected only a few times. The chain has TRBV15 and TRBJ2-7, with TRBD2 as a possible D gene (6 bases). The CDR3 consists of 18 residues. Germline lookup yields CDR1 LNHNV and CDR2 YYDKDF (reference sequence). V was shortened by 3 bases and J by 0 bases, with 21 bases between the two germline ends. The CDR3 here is CATSSTRRAYSSSYEQYF. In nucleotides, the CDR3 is TGTGCCACCAGCAGTACGCGGAGGGCCTACTCGTCCTCCTACGAGCAGTACTTC.

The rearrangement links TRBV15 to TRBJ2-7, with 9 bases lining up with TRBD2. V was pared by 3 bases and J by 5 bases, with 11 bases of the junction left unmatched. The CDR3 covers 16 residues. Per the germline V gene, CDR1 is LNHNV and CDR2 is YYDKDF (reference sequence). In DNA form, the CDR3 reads TGTGCCACCAGCAGGGGAGGCGGGAGGGCCATGGACGAGCAGTACGTC. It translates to CATSRGGGRAMDEQYV.

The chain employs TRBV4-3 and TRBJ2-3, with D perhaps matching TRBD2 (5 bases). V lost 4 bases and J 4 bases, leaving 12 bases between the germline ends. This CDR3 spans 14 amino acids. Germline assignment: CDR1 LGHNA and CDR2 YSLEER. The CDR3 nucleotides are TGCGCCAGCAGCCCCTTCGGAGGCCCAGATACGCAGTATTTT. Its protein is CASSPFGGPDTQYF.

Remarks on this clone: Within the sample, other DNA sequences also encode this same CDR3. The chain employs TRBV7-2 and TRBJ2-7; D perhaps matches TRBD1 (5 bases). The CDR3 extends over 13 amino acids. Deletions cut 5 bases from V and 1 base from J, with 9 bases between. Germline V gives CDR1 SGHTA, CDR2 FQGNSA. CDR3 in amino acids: CASSPDSSYEQYF. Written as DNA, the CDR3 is TGTGCCAGCAGCCCAGACAGTTCCTACGAGCAGTACTTC.

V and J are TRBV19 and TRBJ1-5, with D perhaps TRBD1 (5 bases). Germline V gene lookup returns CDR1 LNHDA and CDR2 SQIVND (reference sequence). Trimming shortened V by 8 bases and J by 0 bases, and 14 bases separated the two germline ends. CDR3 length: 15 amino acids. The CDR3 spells CASSQGWASNQPQHF. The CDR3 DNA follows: TGTGCCAGTTCCCAGGGCTGGGCTAGCAATCAGCCCCAGCATTTT.

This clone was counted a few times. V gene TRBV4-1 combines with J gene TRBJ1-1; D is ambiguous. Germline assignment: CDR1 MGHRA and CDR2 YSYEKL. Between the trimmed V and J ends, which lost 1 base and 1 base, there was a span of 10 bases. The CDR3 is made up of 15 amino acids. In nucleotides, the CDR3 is TGCGCCAGCAGCCAAGGAGTCGGGAGGAACACTGAAGCTTTCTTT. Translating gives CASSQGVGRNTEAFF.

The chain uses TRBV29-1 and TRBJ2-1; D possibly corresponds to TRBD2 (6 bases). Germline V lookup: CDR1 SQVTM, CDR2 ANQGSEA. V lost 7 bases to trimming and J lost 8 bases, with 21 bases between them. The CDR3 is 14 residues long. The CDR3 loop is CSAREDRRGDEQFF. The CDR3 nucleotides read TGCAGCGCCAGGGAGGACCGGCGAGGGGATGAGCAGTTCTTC.

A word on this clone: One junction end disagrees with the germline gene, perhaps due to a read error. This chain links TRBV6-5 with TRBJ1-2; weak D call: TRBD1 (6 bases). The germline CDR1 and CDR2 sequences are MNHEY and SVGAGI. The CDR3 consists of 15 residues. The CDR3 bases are TGTGCCAGCAGGCGGGGGTACAGGGACTACTATGGCTACCCCTTC. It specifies CASRRGYRDYYGYPF.

The CDR3 reads CASSSNPGLNTEAFF. CDR3 coding DNA: TGTGCCAGCAGCTCAAATCCAGGGTTGAACACTGAAGCTTTCTTT. This sequence joins TRBV13 and TRBJ1-1; D may be TRBD1 (5 bases). In germline, CDR1 is PRHDT, CDR2 FYEKMQ (reference sequence). V shed 4 bases and J shed 0 bases, with 12 bases lying between them. The CDR3 spans 15 residues.